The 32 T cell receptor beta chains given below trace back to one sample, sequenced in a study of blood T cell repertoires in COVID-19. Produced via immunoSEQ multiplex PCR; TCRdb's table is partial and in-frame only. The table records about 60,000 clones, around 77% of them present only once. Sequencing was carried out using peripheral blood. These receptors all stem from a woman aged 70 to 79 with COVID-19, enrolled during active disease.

Here the CDR3 DNA reads TGTGCCAGCAGTCCCGGGACACCAAACACTGAAGCTTTCTTT. The encoded protein is CASSPGTPNTEAFF. The chain recombines TRBV6-5 with TRBJ1-1, with D possibly being TRBD1 (6 bases). This CDR3 is 14 amino acids long. The germline gives CDR1 MNHEY, CDR2 SVGAGI. The V end lost 5 bases, the J end lost 2 bases, and 12 bases lay between the germline ends.

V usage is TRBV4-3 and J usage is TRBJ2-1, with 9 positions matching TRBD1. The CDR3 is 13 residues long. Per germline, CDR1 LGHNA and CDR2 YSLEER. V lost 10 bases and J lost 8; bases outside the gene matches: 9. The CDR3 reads CATSVDRGYEQFF. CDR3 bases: TGCGCCACTTCGGTGGACAGGGGCTATGAGCAGTTCTTC.

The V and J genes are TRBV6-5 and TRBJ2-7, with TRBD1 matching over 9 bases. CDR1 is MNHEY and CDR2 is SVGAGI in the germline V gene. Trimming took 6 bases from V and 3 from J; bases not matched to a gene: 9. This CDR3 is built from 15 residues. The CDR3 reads CASRGLGTGNYEQYF. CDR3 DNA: TGTGCCAGCAGAGGATTAGGGACAGGGAACTACGAGCAGTACTTC.

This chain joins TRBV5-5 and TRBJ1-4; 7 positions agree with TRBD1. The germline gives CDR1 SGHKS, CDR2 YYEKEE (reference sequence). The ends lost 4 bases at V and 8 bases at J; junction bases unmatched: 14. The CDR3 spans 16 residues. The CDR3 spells CASSEAQGNGREKLFF. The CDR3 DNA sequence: TGTGCCAGCAGCGAGGCACAGGGGAACGGACGGGAAAAACTGTTTTTT.

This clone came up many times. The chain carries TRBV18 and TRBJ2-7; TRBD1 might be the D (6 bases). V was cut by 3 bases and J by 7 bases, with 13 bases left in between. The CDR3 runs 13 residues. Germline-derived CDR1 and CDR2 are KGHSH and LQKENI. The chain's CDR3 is CASSPQGRREQYF. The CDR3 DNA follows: TGTGCCAGCTCACCTCAGGGGAGAAGGGAGCAGTACTTC.

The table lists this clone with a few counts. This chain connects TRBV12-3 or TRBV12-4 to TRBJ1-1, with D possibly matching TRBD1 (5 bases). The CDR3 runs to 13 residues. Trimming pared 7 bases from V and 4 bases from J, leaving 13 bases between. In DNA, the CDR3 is TGTGCCAGCACCCCGGGGGGGACCACTGAAGCTTTCTTT. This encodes CASTPGGTTEAFF.

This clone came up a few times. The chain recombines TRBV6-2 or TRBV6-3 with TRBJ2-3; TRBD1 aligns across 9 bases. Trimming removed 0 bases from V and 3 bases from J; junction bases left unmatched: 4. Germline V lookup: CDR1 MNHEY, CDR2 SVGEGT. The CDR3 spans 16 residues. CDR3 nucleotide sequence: TGTGCCAGCAGTTACTCGACCGGACAGGGGACAGATACGCAGTATTTT. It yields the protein CASSYSTGQGTDTQYF.

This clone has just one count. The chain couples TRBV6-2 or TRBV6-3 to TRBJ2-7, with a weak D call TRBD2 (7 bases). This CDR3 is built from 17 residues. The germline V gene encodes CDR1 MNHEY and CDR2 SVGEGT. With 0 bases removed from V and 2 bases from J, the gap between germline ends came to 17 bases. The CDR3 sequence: CASSYSMEGGRTYEQYF. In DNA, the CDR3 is TGTGCCAGCAGTTACTCGATGGAGGGGGGGCGCACCTACGAGCAGTACTTC.

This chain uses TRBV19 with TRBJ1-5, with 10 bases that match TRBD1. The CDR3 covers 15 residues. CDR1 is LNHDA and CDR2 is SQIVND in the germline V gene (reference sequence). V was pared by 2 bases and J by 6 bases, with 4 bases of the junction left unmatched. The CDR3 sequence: CASSIFGTGVQPQHF. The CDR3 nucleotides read TGTGCCAGTAGTATATTCGGGACAGGGGTTCAGCCCCAGCATTTT.

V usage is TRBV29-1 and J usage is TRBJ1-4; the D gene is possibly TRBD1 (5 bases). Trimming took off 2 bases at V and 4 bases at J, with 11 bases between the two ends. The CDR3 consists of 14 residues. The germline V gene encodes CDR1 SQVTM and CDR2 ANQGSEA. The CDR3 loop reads CSVELAGINEKLFF. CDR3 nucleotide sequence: TGCAGCGTTGAATTGGCAGGGATTAATGAAAAACTGTTTTTT.

DNA for the CDR3: TGTGCCAGCAGTCGGACAGATAATTCACCCCTCCACTTT. Translated, it gives CASSRTDNSPLHF. The chain couples TRBV3-1 (or the pseudogene TRBV3-2) to TRBJ1-6; TRBD1 is a possible D gene (6 bases). V was trimmed by 6 bases and J by 5 bases, leaving 8 bases between them. The germline V gene has CDR1 LGHDT and CDR2 YNNKEL (reference sequence). This CDR3 has 13 residues.

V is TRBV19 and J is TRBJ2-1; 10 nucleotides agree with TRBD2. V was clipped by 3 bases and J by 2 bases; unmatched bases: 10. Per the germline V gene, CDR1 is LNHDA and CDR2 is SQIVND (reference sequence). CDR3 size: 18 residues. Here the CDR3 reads CASSMGLAGVETYNEQFF. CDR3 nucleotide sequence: TGTGCCAGTAGTATGGGGCTAGCGGGGGTGGAAACCTACAATGAGCAGTTCTTC.

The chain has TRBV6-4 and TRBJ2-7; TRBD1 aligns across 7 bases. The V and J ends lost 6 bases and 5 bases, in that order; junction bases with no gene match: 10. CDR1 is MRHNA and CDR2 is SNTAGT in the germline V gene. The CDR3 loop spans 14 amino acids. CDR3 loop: CASRPQTGKDEQYV. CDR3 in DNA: TGTGCCAGCAGACCCCAGACAGGGAAGGACGAGCAGTACGTC.

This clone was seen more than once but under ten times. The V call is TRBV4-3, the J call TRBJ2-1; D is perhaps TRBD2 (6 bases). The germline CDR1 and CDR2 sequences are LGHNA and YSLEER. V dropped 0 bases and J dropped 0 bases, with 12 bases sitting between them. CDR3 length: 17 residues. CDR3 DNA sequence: TGCGCCAGCAGCCAAGAAATAGCGGCCAGCTCCTACAATGAGCAGTTCTTC. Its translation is CASSQEIAASSYNEQFF.

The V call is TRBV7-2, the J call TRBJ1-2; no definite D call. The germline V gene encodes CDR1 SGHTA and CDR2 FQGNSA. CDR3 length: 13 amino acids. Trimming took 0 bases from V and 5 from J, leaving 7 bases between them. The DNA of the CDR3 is TGTGCCAGCAGCTTAGCGCGGTCATATGGCTACACCTTC. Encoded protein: CASSLARSYGYTF.

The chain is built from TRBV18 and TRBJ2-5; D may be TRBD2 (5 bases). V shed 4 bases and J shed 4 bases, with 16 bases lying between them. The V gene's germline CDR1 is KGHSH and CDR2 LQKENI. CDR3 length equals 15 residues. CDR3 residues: CASSLRGRGGETQYF. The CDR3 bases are TGTGCCAGCTCACTTCGGGGTCGCGGAGGAGAGACCCAGTACTTC.

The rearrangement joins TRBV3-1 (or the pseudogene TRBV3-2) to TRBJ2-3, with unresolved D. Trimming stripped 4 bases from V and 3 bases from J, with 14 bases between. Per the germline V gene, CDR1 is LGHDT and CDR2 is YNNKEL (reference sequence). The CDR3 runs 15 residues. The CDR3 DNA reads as TGTGCCAGCAGCCCCCTAAAAGTCGGGACAGATACGCAGTATTTT. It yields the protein CASSPLKVGTDTQYF.

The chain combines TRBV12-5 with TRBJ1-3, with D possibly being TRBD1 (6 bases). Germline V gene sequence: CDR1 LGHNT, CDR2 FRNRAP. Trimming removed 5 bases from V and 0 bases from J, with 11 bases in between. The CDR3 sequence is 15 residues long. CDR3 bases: TGTGCTAGTGGTCCCGGGACACTCTCTGGAAACACCATATATTTT. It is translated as CASGPGTLSGNTIYF.

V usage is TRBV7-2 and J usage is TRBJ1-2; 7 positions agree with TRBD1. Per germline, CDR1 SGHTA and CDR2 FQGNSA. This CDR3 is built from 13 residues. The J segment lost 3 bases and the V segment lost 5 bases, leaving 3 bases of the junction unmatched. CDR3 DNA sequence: TGTGCCAGCAGCCCTGGGACAGACTATGGCTACACCTTC. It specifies CASSPGTDYGYTF.

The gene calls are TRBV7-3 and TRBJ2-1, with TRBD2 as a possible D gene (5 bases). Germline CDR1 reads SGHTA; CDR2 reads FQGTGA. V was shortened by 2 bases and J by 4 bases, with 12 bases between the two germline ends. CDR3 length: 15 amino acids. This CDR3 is CASSLGSSLYNEQFF. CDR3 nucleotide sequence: TGTGCCAGCAGCTTAGGGTCTAGCCTTTACAATGAGCAGTTCTTC.

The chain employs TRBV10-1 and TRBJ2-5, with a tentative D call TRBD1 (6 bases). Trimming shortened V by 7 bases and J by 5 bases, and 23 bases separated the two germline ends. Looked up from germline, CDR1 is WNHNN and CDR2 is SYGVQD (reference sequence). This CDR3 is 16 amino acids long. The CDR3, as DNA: TGCGCCAGCATCAATTGGGGGACAAGTCCTCGGGAGACCCAGTACTTC. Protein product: CASINWGTSPRETQYF.

Written as DNA, the CDR3 is TGCGCCAGCAGCCGTGAGGGAAACACCATATATTTT. Its translation: CASSREGNTIYF. The chain recombines TRBV5-1 with TRBJ1-3; D is undetermined. Trimming pared 4 bases from V and 4 bases from J, leaving 6 bases between. CDR3 length: 12 amino acids. CDR1 is SGHRS, CDR2 YFSETQ, per germline.

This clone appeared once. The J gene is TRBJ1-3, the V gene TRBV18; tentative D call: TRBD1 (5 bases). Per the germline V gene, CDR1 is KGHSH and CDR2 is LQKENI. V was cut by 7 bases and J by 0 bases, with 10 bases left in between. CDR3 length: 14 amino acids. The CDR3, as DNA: TGTGCCAGCTATACAGGCAACTCTGGAAACACCATATATTTT. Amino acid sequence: CASYTGNSGNTIYF.

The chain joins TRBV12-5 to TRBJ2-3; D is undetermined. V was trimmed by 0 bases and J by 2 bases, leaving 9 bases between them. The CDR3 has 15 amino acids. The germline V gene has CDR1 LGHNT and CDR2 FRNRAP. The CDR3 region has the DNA TGTGCTAGTGGTTTGGTACTGAAAGACACAGATACGCAGTATTTT. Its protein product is CASGLVLKDTDTQYF.

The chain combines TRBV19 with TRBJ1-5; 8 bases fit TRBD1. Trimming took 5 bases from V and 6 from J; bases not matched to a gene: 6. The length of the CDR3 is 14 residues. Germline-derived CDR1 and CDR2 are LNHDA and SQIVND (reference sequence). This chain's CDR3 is CASSATGVGQPQHF. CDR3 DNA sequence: TGTGCCAGTAGTGCGACAGGGGTTGGTCAGCCCCAGCATTTT.

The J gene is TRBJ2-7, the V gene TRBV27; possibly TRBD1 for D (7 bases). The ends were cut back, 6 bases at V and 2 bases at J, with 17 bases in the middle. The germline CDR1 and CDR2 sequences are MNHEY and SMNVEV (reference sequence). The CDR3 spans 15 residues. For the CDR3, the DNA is TGTGCCAGCAGACAAACAGGGGACTTAACCTACGAGCAGTACTTC. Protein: CASRQTGDLTYEQYF.

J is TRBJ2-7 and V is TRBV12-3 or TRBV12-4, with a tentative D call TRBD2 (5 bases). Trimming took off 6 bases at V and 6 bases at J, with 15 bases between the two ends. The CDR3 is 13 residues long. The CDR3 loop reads CASSLLGGGEQYV. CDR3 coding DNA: TGTGCCAGCAGCCTACTAGGAGGAGGCGAGCAGTACGTC.

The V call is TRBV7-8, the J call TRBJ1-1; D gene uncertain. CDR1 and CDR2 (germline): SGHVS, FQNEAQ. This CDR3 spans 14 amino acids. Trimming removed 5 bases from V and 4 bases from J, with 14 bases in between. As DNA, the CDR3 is TGTGCCAGCAGCCCTCAGGCCCGGGGCACTGAAGCTTTCTTT. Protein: CASSPQARGTEAFF.

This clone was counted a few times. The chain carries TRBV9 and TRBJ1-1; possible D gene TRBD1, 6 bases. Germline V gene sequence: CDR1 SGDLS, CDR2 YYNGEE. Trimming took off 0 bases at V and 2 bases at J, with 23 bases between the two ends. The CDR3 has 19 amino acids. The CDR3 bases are TGTGCCAGCAGCGTAGAGGGGGGACCTCAGGGGAGGGAAAACACTGAAGCTTTCTTT. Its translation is CASSVEGGPQGRENTEAFF.

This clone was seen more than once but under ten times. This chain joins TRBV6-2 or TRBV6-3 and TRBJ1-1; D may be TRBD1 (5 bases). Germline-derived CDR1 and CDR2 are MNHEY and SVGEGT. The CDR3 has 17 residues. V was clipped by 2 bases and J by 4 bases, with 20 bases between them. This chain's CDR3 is CASSYTRRGAFVTEAFF. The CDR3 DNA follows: TGTGCCAGCAGTTACACGCGGCGTGGGGCCTTCGTCACTGAAGCTTTCTTT.

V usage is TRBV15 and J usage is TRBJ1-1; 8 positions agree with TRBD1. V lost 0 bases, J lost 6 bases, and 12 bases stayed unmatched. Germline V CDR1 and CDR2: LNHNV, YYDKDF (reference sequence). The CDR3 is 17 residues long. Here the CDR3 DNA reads TGTGCCACCAGCAGAGATGTGGACAGGGCGCTGGGCGCTGAAGCTTTCTTT. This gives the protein CATSRDVDRALGAEAFF.

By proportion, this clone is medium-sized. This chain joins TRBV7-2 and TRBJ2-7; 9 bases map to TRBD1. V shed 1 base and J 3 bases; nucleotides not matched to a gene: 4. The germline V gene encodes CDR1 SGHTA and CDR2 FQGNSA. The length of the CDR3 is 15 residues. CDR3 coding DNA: TGTGCCAGCAGCTTAGGAACAGGGGGCTTCTACGAGCAGTACTTC. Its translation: CASSLGTGGFYEQYF.